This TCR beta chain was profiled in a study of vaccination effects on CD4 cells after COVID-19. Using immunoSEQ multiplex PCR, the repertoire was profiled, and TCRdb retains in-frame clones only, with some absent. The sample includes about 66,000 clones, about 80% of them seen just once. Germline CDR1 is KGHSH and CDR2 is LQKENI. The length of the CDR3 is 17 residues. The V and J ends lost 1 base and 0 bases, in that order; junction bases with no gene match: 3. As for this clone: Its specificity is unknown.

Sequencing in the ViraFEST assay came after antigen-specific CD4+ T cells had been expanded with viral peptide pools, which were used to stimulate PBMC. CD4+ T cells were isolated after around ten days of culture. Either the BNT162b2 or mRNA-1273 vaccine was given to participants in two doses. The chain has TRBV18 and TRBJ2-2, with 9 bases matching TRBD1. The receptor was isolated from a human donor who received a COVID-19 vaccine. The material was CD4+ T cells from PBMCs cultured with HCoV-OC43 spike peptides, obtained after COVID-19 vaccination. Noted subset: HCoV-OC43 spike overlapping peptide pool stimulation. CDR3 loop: CASSPQDRGANTGELFF. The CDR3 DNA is TGTGCCAGCTCACCACAGGACAGGGGTGCGAACACCGGGGAGCTGTTTTTT.